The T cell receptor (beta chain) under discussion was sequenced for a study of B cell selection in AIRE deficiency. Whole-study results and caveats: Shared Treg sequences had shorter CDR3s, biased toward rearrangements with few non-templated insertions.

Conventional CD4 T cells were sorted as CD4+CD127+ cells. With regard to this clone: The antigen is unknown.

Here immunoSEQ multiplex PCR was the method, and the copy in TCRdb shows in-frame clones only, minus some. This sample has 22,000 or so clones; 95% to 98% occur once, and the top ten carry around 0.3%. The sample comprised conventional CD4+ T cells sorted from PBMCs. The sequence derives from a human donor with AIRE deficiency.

CDR3 DNA: TGTGCCAGCAGTTACTCAGGGGGTGGGTCTAATGAAAAACTGTTTTTT. It specifies CASSYSGGGSNEKLFF. The chain has TRBV6-5 and TRBJ1-4, with D possibly matching TRBD1 (6 bases). This CDR3 comprises 16 residues. CDR1 and CDR2 (germline): MNHEY, SVGAGI. V was pared by 0 bases and J by 3 bases, with 11 bases between.